This T cell receptor (beta chain) was recorded in a study of T-cell memory formation after mild COVID-19. TCRdb re-called the 5' RACE reads with MiXCR, one entry per CDR3 protein. The table includes 35,000 to 40,000 distinct CDR3 sequences, about 6.1% detected once. This clonotype was observed many times. As yet, its antigen is unknown. CDR1 and CDR2 from the germline V gene are SGHVS and FNYEAQ. Trimming at V came to 5 bases and at J to 1 base, leaving 8 bases not matched to a gene. The CDR3 sequence is 15 residues long. Overall study findings and caveats: Those CD4+ clones that contracted were mainly in CM and EM (CD8+ ones in EMRA). Researchers found some responding clones in pre-infection memory, a sign that cross-reactive memory joined.

Sequencing was done on a sample of PBMCs or a T cell subset sorted from them (not recorded which). The sequence came from an adult who had mild COVID-19 (a few samples of this study predate the infection). Cell type and time point are not known. V usage is TRBV7-6 and J usage is TRBJ2-7, with 7 bases that match TRBD1. In DNA form, the CDR3 reads TGTGCCAGCAGCCGCGAGACAGGGAATTCCTACGAGCAGTACTTC. This gives the protein CASSRETGNSYEQYF.